This T cell receptor (beta chain) was obtained from a study of beta chain features in type 1 diabetes. Reverse transcription of all isolated RNA meant that expressed TCRB transcripts were sequenced. Method: immunoSEQ multiplex PCR; TCRdb's copy keeps in-frame clones and lacks some. The table records about 150,000 clones, 7.5% to 10% of them present only once. It was via CD45RO/CCR7/CD25/CD127/CD95/CD27 that CD4+ naive, central memory, regulatory and stem cell-like memory cells were sorted. Points from the study as a whole: In the patient group, naive, central memory and Treg TCRB repertoires seemed more alike than in the healthy donor group.

In the case of this clone: Its cognate antigen is unknown.

This TCR was sampled from a man younger than 35 in good health. Sample: central memory CD4+ T cells from blood.

In DNA, the CDR3 is TGTGCCAGCAGTTTAAAACAGGGAATTCATTCACCCCTCCACTTT. Its protein is CASSLKQGIHSPLHF. The chain links TRBV27 to TRBJ1-6; TRBD1 might be the D (6 bases). CDR3 length: 15 residues. Germline V gene data show CDR1 as MNHEY and CDR2 as SMNVEV (reference sequence). The V end was cut by 2 bases, the J end by 8 bases, with 13 bases between.